This entry describes one T cell receptor beta chain. The data were taken from a study of T cells in localized non-small cell lung cancer. TCRdb's table, derived via immunoSEQ multiplex PCR, lists solely in-frame clones and lacks some. The table lists about 40,000 clones, roughly 90% of them singletons, with approximately 10% in the top ten. CDR3 length equals 14 residues. Per the germline V gene, CDR1 is SGHTA and CDR2 is FQGTGA. Between the trimmed V and J ends, which lost 3 bases and 8 bases, there was a span of 15 bases. This sample comprised PBMCs, obtained before any cancer treatment. This receptor was identified in a woman aged 35 to 75 with stage II lung adenocarcinoma. The chain has TRBV7-3 and TRBJ2-3; tentatively, D is TRBD2 (6 bases). CDR3 residues: CASSFSESSVTQYF. The CDR3 DNA sequence: TGTGCCAGCAGCTTCTCCGAGTCTAGCGTTACGCAGTATTTT.